This T cell receptor beta chain originates from a study of blood T cells in healthy people across ages. A second PCR, run for roughly 7 to 11 cycles, used a sample-barcoded 5' primer plus a J-beta primer mix. TCRdb processed the 5' RACE reads anew with MiXCR; each CDR3 protein has one entry. The table records about 930,000 distinct CDR3 sequences, 29% of them present only once. In the case of this clonotype: This may arise from a read error, as a much more abundant clone is one base away.

This CDR3 region has 13 residues. V shed 5 bases and J shed 11 bases, with 18 bases lying between them. Germline V gene data show CDR1 as SGHTA and CDR2 as FQGNSA. The sample also formed part of further work on T cells of mothers and their children.

The sample taken for sequencing was blood. J is TRBJ2-5 and V is TRBV7-2, with D perhaps TRBD2 (5 bases). The receptor was isolated from a woman aged 40 to 55 in good health. CDR3 DNA: TGTGCCAGCAGCGCACGATTCGGGAATGAGCAGTACTTC. Its protein product is CASSARFGNEQYF.